The clone carrying this TCR beta chain was seen many times. Its antigen is currently unknown. Clones were sequenced by immunoSEQ multiplex PCR, and TCRdb holds only the in-frame ones, with some missing. The sample consists of about 130,000 clones, about nine tenths of them appearing once. The sample originates from a study of cytomegalovirus exposure and HLA in healthy donors. Overall study findings and caveats: The study recorded 150 to 200 TCR beta chains that were cytomegalovirus-associated. Reported results showed that the classifier diagnosed cytomegalovirus status with high specificity and sensitivity.

CDR1 is MNHNY and CDR2 is SVGAGI in the germline V gene (reference sequence). The V gene lost 6 bases and the J gene lost 0 bases, with 12 bases spanning the gap. CDR3 length equals 14 residues. This clonotype originated in a man aged 30 to 45 in good health and CMV-seronegative. The material sequenced was PBMCs. The chain couples TRBV6-6 to TRBJ2-7, with D maybe TRBD2 (5 bases). The CDR3 DNA sequence: TGTGCCAGCAGGGGAGAGGCTAGCTCCTACGAGCAGTACTTC. Translating it yields CASRGEASSYEQYF.